Listed below are T cell receptor beta chains from one sample, sequenced in a study of radiotherapy plus CTLA-4 blockade in lung cancer. The method was immunoSEQ multiplex PCR; TCRdb's version includes in-frame clones alone and lacks a portion of them. The sample has more than 55,000 clones, 70% to 85% seen once. Sequencing was performed on peripheral blood, taken from a patient treated with radiotherapy plus ipilimumab. Receptors originate from a human donor with non-small cell lung cancer who had a complete response to radiotherapy plus ipilimumab. Both conserved end residues are part of each CDR3. A D gene is named only where the DNA matches it firmly. Rows give clone size only sometimes, using once, few, many, or a class for an expanded clone.

>TRBJ1-2|-|-|TRBV27
CASSLSGVGYTF
TGTGCCAGCAGTTTATCAGGGGTCGGCTACACCTTC
>TRBJ1-1|TRBD1|-|TRBV27
CASSAHTGVLGAFF
TGTGCCAGCAGCGCACATACAGGGGTCCTTGGGGCTTTCTTT
>TRBJ1-2|TRBD1|once|TRBV27
CASSLSYSGGYGYTF
TGTGCCAGCAGTTTATCGTATTCAGGGGGATATGGCTACACCTTC
>TRBJ1-5|-|-|TRBV6-5
CASSRVWGVNQPQHF
TGTGCCAGCAGTAGGGTCTGGGGGGTCAATCAGCCCCAGCATTTT
>TRBJ1-3|TRBD1|-|TRBV19
CASSTGTGVSGGNTIYF
TGTGCCAGTAGTACCGGGACAGGGGTATCGGGAGGAAACACCATATATTTT
>TRBJ2-1|TRBD2|-|TRBV9
CASSELADYNEQFF
TGTGCCAGCAGCGAACTAGCGGATTACAATGAGCAGTTCTTC
>TRBJ1-2|-|-|TRBV5-4
CASSLWLRDYGYTF
TGTGCCAGCAGCCTTTGGCTTCGGGACTATGGCTACACCTTC
>TRBJ2-1|-|-|TRBV11-3
CASSFSVSSSYNEQFF
TGTGCCAGCAGCTTCTCGGTATCGAGTTCCTACAATGAGCAGTTCTTC